These 14 T cell receptor beta chains originate from one sample sequenced in a study of shared clonotypes between healthy human individuals. The naive CD8 population came from CD45RO-negative cells selected for CCR7, without terminally differentiated effector memory CD45RA+ cells. The assay was immunoSEQ multiplex PCR, and TCRdb's table has in-frame clones only and misses some. The table has some 2 million clones, approximately 94% seen once; the top ten hold about 1.1%. Specimen: naive CD8+ T cells sorted from blood. The receptors were sampled from a young man in good health.

V is TRBV6-5 and J is TRBJ2-5; possibly TRBD2 for D (5 bases). Trimming stripped 2 bases from V and 2 bases from J, with 15 bases between. CDR1 and CDR2 from the germline V gene are MNHEY and SVGAGI. The CDR3 spans 16 residues. CDR3 in DNA: TGTGCCAGCAGTTACGGCCCGGGGTACAGTCAAGAGACCCAGTACTTC. Translating it yields CASSYGPGYSQETQYF.

Of note for this clone: The same CDR3 is also encoded by other DNA sequences in this sample. The V and J genes are TRBV27 and TRBJ2-2; D unclear. This CDR3 spans 11 amino acids. V lost 4 bases and J 6 bases, leaving 3 bases between the germline ends. CDR1 is MNHEY, CDR2 SMNVEV, per germline (reference sequence). The CDR3 protein is CASSSSGELFF. The CDR3 region has the DNA TGTGCCAGCAGTTCATCCGGGGAGCTGTTTTTT.

DNA of the CDR3: TGTGCCAGCAGTCCTCTACGAGCGGGAGGGCCTCATGGCGCGGAGCAGTTCTTC. Its protein is CASSPLRAGGPHGAEQFF. The rearrangement joins TRBV27 to TRBJ2-1; TRBD2 aligns across 10 bases. CDR1 is MNHEY, CDR2 SMNVEV, per germline (reference sequence). This CDR3 region has 18 residues. Germline trimming cut 5 bases from V and 10 bases from J; bases unmatched to any gene: 20.

V gene TRBV6-5 combines with J gene TRBJ2-5; D not certain. Trimming pared 5 bases from V and 5 bases from J, leaving 12 bases between. There are 13 residues in the CDR3. Germline CDR1 and CDR2: MNHEY and SVGAGI. The CDR3 sequence is CASSTSGWETQYF. CDR3 in DNA: TGTGCCAGCAGTACGAGTGGATGGGAGACCCAGTACTTC.

Only a few counts were recorded for this clone. This sequence joins TRBV5-5 and TRBJ1-2, with TRBD1 matching over 7 bases. The CDR3 totals 14 residues. CDR1 and CDR2 (germline): SGHKS, YYEKEE (reference sequence). J gave up 4 bases and V 0 bases, and 3 bases lay outside the gene matches. DNA for the CDR3: TGTGCCAGCAGCTTGGACAGGGGCACCTATGGCTACACCTTC. Its translation: CASSLDRGTYGYTF.

The gene calls are TRBV2 and TRBJ2-5; D is undetermined. The assigned J gene may be wrong: the sequence end matches TRBJ2-7 better. CDR3 size: 14 residues. CDR1 is SNHLY, CDR2 FYNNEI, per germline. The CDR3, as DNA: TGTGCCAGCAGATACATACTTAGCTCCTACGAGCAGTACTTC. This sequence encodes CASRYILSSYEQYF.

As concerns this clone: This CDR3 is also generated by other DNA sequences in the sample. This chain links TRBV5-6 with TRBJ1-2; maybe TRBD1 (6 bases). This CDR3 has 13 amino acids. Trimming took 2 bases from V and 4 from J, leaving 9 bases between them. Germline V gives CDR1 SGHDT, CDR2 YYEEEE. The CDR3 sequence is CASSFQGTYGYTF. CDR3 bases: TGTGCCAGCAGCTTCCAGGGGACCTATGGCTACACCTTC. Using reference TRBV5-6 and TRBJ1-2 for the parts outside the CDR3, the full variable domain is DAGVTQSPTHLIKTRGQQVTLRCSPKSGHDTVSWYQQALGQGPQFIFQYYEEEERQRGNFPDRFSGHQFPNYSSELNVNALLLGDSALYLCASSFQGTYGYTFGSGTRLTVV.

This chain links TRBV19 with TRBJ2-1; D gene unclear. Looked up from germline, CDR1 is LNHDA and CDR2 is SQIVND (reference sequence). Trimming pared 10 bases from V and 0 bases from J, leaving 7 bases between. There are 12 residues in the CDR3. The CDR3 is CATSRSYNEQFF. The CDR3 DNA reads as TGTGCCACCAGCCGCTCCTACAATGAGCAGTTCTTC.

This rearrangement joins TRBV18 to TRBJ1-2; 9 positions match TRBD1. V was clipped by 1 base and J by 5 bases; unmatched bases: 11. Germline V gene lookup returns CDR1 KGHSH and CDR2 LQKENI. CDR3 length equals 17 residues. The chain's CDR3 is CASSPREPGQGLYGYTF. CDR3 bases: TGTGCCAGCTCACCACGAGAACCGGGACAGGGATTATATGGCTACACCTTC.

V gene TRBV6-1 combines with J gene TRBJ1-5; no reliable D call. Deletions cut 6 bases from V and 11 bases from J, with 14 bases between. The germline V gene has CDR1 MNHNS and CDR2 SASEGT. The CDR3 is 12 amino acids. This chain's CDR3 is CASRSGSGAQHF. CDR3 DNA sequence: TGTGCCAGCAGGAGCGGGAGCGGGGCCCAGCATTTT.

The chain combines TRBV6-6 with TRBJ1-1; D gene ambiguous. The CDR3 totals 10 residues. V lost 6 bases to trimming and J lost 11 bases, with 10 bases between them. The germline CDR1 and CDR2 sequences are MNHNY and SVGAGI (reference sequence). Written as DNA, the CDR3 is TGTGCCAGCAGCGCCTCCGGGGCTTTCTTT. Its translation: CASSASGAFF.

Concerning this clone: Other nucleotide sequences from this sample produce the same CDR3. The V gene is TRBV30, the J gene TRBJ2-3; D ambiguous. Looked up from germline, CDR1 is GTSNPN and CDR2 is SVGIG (reference sequence). The CDR3 runs to 13 residues. V was cut by 4 bases and J by 1 base, with 9 bases left in between. Here the CDR3 reads CAWNRAGTDTQYF. The CDR3 region has the DNA TGTGCCTGGAACCGGGCCGGCACAGATACGCAGTATTTT.

The chain couples TRBV5-6 to TRBJ2-7; 13 bases fit TRBD2. V gave up 5 bases and J gave up 2 bases; unmatched junction bases: 10. The length of the CDR3 is 17 residues. Germline values: CDR1 SGHDT, CDR2 YYEEEE. The chain's CDR3 is CASRSKLAGGHPYEQYF. CDR3 nucleotides: TGTGCCAGCAGGTCTAAACTAGCGGGAGGGCACCCCTACGAGCAGTACTTC.

V is TRBV20-1 and J is TRBJ2-1; TRBD1 matches 7 bases. Per germline, CDR1 DFQATT and CDR2 SNEGSKA (reference sequence). V shed 5 bases, J shed 8 bases, and the junction held 3 bases outside the gene matches. This CDR3 is built from 11 residues. The CDR3 region has the DNA TGCAGTGCTTCACAGGGGTATGAGCAGTTCTTC. As protein: CSASQGYEQFF.